The T cell receptor beta chain under discussion was sequenced for a study of vaccination and CD4 T cells after COVID-19. Looking at the study overall: Two-dose vaccination with either BNT162b2 or mRNA-1273 was given to participants. The post-COVID samples were taken a median approximately 14 weeks after diagnosis, anywhere from 35 to 161. Study-wide results and limits: SARS-CoV-2-reactive clonotype medians increased from about 20 to 38, not significantly.

CDR3 length: 17 amino acids. Deletions cut 4 bases from V and 1 base from J, with 15 bases between. The germline V gene has CDR1 KGHDR and CDR2 SFDVKD. The Oncomine TCR Beta short-read assay generated sequence data from the DNA of cultured CD4+ T cells. TCRdb used MiXCR to reprocess the PCR reads, holding one entry per CDR3 protein. The repertoire has 20,000 to 30,000 distinct CDR3 sequences, 40% to 50% of them found once; the top ten carry 11%. This clonotype was detected once. Its matching antigen is unknown. Treatment reported: approximately nine-day PBMC culture with coronavirus spike peptide pools or control peptides (ViraFEST assay). For ViraFEST, peptide pools expanded antigen-specific T cells, after which the TCRs were sequenced.

V usage is TRBV24-1 and J usage is TRBJ2-2; perhaps TRBD1 as D (8 bases). Sequenced material: CD4+ T cells from blood, cultured in vitro. This clonotype originated in a human donor who had recovered from COVID-19. As DNA, the CDR3 is TGTGCCACCAGTGACCAAAGCGGGACAGGGAACACCGGGGAGCTGTTTTTT. Its protein product is CATSDQSGTGNTGELFF.